The TCR beta chain under discussion was sequenced for a study of T cell repertoires in cytomegalovirus infection. This clonotype was counted only a few times. Its specificity is unknown. Each CDR3 protein is one row after TCRdb ran MiXCR on the reads. The profile shows some 900,000 distinct CDR3 sequences, approximately 30% of them singletons. This TCR was recovered from a human donor in good health (CMV status not recorded). Some clones in this sample may be carry-over from other donors' samples. The input for sequencing was cultured CD8+ T cells from PBMCs, taken from culture after CMV antigen stimulation.

CDR3 region: CASSQEGLADEAFF. The CDR3 bases are TGCGCCAGCAGCCAAGAAGGCCTGGCCGATGAAGCTTTCTTT. The chain combines TRBV4-1 with TRBJ1-1; D not resolved. Germline lookup yields CDR1 MGHRA and CDR2 YSYEKL. Trimming left V 0 bases short and J 7 bases short, with 12 bases between. This CDR3 is 14 amino acids long.